The 6 T cell receptor beta chains below all came from one sample that was sequenced in a study of T cells after yellow fever vaccination. TCRdb called the 5' RACE reads again in MiXCR, with one record for every CDR3 protein. The sample holds hundreds of thousands of distinct CDR3 sequences; 17% are singletons and the top ten take 15% to 20%. Specimen: PBMCs, collected 5 days after the first yellow fever vaccination. Source of these receptors: a man between 18 and 29 years old who received the YFV17D yellow fever vaccine.

This chain joins TRBV6-1 and TRBJ2-3, with 12 positions matching TRBD2. V was clipped by 4 bases and J by 4 bases; unmatched bases: 6. Germline V gene sequence: CDR1 MNHNS, CDR2 SASEGT. The CDR3 spans 16 residues. The CDR3: CASSARTSGVADTQYF. Written as DNA, the CDR3 is TGTGCCAGCAGTGCCCGGACTAGCGGGGTGGCAGATACGCAGTATTTT.

This sequence joins TRBV5-1 and TRBJ1-2, with D possibly being TRBD1 (6 bases). Germline lookup yields CDR1 SGHRS and CDR2 YFSETQ. V lost 0 bases and J 10 bases, leaving 19 bases between the germline ends. The CDR3 loop spans 15 amino acids. CDR3 loop: CASSLAPRDTVVYTF. The CDR3, as DNA: TGCGCCAGCAGCTTGGCCCCCCGGGACACGGTCGTCTACACCTTC. Supplemented by reference TRBV5-1 and TRBJ1-2, the full variable domain reads KAGVTQTPRYLIKTRGQQVTLSCSPISGHRSVSWYQQTPGQGLQFLFEYFSETQRNKGNFPGRFSGRQFSNSRSEMNVSTLELGDSALYLCASSLAPRDTVVYTFGSGTRLTVV.

This clonotype was observed a handful of times. The gene calls are TRBV4-1 and TRBJ1-5; no definite D call. V gave up 3 bases and J gave up 0 bases, with 3 bases separating them. The CDR3 contains 13 residues. CDR1 MGHRA and CDR2 YSYEKL come from the germline V gene. The CDR3 region is CASSHVSNQPQHF. CDR3 in DNA: TGCGCCAGCAGCCATGTTAGCAATCAGCCCCAGCATTTT.

This clonotype was recorded at least ten times. V usage is TRBV5-4 and J usage is TRBJ2-3, with 12 bases that match TRBD2. V lost 4 bases, J lost 6 bases, and 6 bases stayed unmatched. The CDR3 is 15 amino acids. CDR1 SGHNT and CDR2 YYREEE come from the germline V gene (reference sequence). CDR3: CASSRRTSGEDTQYF. DNA for the CDR3: TGTGCCAGCAGCAGACGGACTAGCGGGGAGGATACGCAGTATTTT.

This clonotype was observed a few times. The chain's CDR3 is CASPLEGLMNTEAFF. In DNA form, the CDR3 reads TGCGCCAGCCCCCTGGAGGGACTCATGAACACTGAAGCTTTCTTT. This chain joins TRBV4-1 and TRBJ1-1, with a tentative D call TRBD1 (5 bases). Germline V gene lookup returns CDR1 MGHRA and CDR2 YSYEKL. Trimming removed 8 bases from V and 0 bases from J, with 16 bases in between. The CDR3 contains 15 residues.

The sample holds a few counts of this clonotype. This chain connects TRBV10-3 to TRBJ2-7, with 7 bases lining up with TRBD1. The CDR3 contains 13 residues. J lost 1 base, V lost 8 bases, and 5 bases had no gene match. Germline V lookup: CDR1 ENHRY, CDR2 SYGVKD. The CDR3 DNA reads as TGTGCCATCGGGAAGGACAGGTCCTACGAGCAGTACTTC. Translated: CAIGKDRSYEQYF.